These 20 T cell receptor beta chains were sequenced from one sample in a study of CD8+ T cells in alopecia areata. Treatment indicated: oral pan-JAK inhibitor, 5-10 mg twice daily. Following RNA extraction, reverse transcription yielded cDNA that acted as the sequencing template. Only in-frame clones appear in the TCRdb table, and some are missing; sequencing was by immunoSEQ multiplex PCR. The sample gives some 170,000 clones, roughly 63% of which show up once; roughly 17% is in the top ten. This material consisted of CD4+ T cells sorted from blood, taken at roughly week 58, from a patient treated with tofacitinib. The receptors originated from a human donor with alopecia areata.

The CDR3: CASSPYSGTSGYEQYF. The CDR3 DNA reads TGCGCCAGCAGCCCCTATTCCGGGACTAGCGGCTACGAGCAGTACTTC. The chain joins TRBV4-1 to TRBJ2-7, with TRBD2 matching 11 bases. The CDR3 contains 16 residues. CDR1 and CDR2 from the germline V gene are MGHRA and YSYEKL. The V and J ends lost 4 bases and 3 bases, in that order; junction bases with no gene match: 8.

This clone was found a few times. This chain joins TRBV27 and TRBJ1-2; unclear D gene. The CDR3 covers 13 residues. Trimming removed 8 bases at V and 2 bases at J, with 12 bases between. The germline gives CDR1 MNHEY, CDR2 SMNVEV (reference sequence). Here the CDR3 reads CASAQDENYGYTF. The CDR3 nucleotides read TGTGCCAGCGCCCAAGATGAGAACTATGGCTACACCTTC.

The V call is TRBV6-6, the J call TRBJ2-7; D is unresolved. Germline CDR1 MNHNY, CDR2 SVGAGI (reference sequence). This CDR3 has 14 residues. The ends were cut back, 5 bases at V and 0 bases at J, with 11 bases in the middle. CDR3 region: CASSPQAVSYEQYF. For the CDR3, the DNA is TGTGCCAGCAGTCCCCAGGCAGTCTCCTACGAGCAGTACTTC.

J is TRBJ2-1 and V is TRBV2; 7 bases align to TRBD2. The germline V gene encodes CDR1 SNHLY and CDR2 FYNNEI. There are 16 residues in the CDR3. V shed 2 bases, J shed 4 bases, and the junction held 8 bases outside the gene matches. The CDR3: CASSEKAGVEYNEQFF. As DNA, the CDR3 is TGTGCCAGCAGTGAAAAGGCGGGGGTAGAGTACAATGAGCAGTTCTTC. The full variable domain, completed using reference TRBV2 and TRBJ2-1, is EPEVTQTPSHQVTQMGQEVILRCVPISNHLYFYWYRQILGQKVEFLVSFYNNEISEKSEIFDDQFSVERPDGSNFTLKIRSTKLEDSAMYFCASSEKAGVEYNEQFFGPGTRLTVL.

The genes are TRBV6-5 and TRBJ1-4; D ambiguous. The CDR3 length is 12 residues. Germline V lookup: CDR1 MNHEY, CDR2 SVGAGI. The V end was cut by 6 bases, the J end by 10 bases, with 12 bases between. The DNA of the CDR3 is TGTGCCAGCAGCCGAGAAGAAGGAAAACTGTTTTTT. Its translation: CASSREEGKLFF.

This rearrangement joins TRBV6-5 to TRBJ2-5; D might be TRBD2 (5 bases). CDR1 and CDR2 from the germline V gene are MNHEY and SVGAGI. The CDR3 loop spans 13 amino acids. Trimming took 8 bases from V and 6 from J, leaving 16 bases between them. The CDR3 region has the DNA TGTGCCAGCTCGTCCGGGGTCCAGAAGACCCAGTACTTC. This gives the protein CASSSGVQKTQYF.

This chain joins TRBV10-3 and TRBJ2-2; D remains ambiguous. The germline V and J ends were trimmed by 4 bases and 4 bases, with 4 bases remaining between them. The CDR3 is 12 residues long. The germline V gene has CDR1 ENHRY and CDR2 SYGVKD. The CDR3 protein is CAISVGTGELFF. In DNA, the CDR3 is TGTGCCATCAGTGTGGGCACCGGGGAGCTGTTTTTT.

This chain links TRBV5-1 with TRBJ2-5; 9 positions agree with TRBD1. The junction had 9 bases not matched to a gene; V was cut back by 4 bases and J by 5 bases. Germline CDR1 SGHRS, CDR2 YFSETQ. This CDR3 is 15 amino acids long. The CDR3 coding sequence is TGCGCCAGCAGCACGGGGGACAGGGCCTCCGAGACCCAGTACTTC. Translation: CASSTGDRASETQYF.

This clone appeared a few times. The chain carries TRBV7-2 and TRBJ2-5; D gene unclear. Trimming stripped 5 bases from V and 5 bases from J, with 15 bases between. Germline CDR1 and CDR2: SGHTA and FQGNSA. The CDR3 runs to 14 residues. The CDR3 nucleotides are TGTGCCAGCAGCCCAATGGGTTCTTGGGAGACCCAGTACTTC. It yields the protein CASSPMGSWETQYF.

The chain carries TRBV27 and TRBJ2-1; D is perhaps TRBD1 (5 bases). V shed 6 bases and J shed 3 bases, with 15 bases lying between them. CDR3 length: 15 amino acids. CDR1 and CDR2 (germline): MNHEY, SMNVEV (reference sequence). Here the CDR3 DNA reads TGTGCCAGCAGCCCCAAGGGGCTATACTACAATGAGCAGTTCTTC. This translates into CASSPKGLYYNEQFF.

The chain links TRBV6-5 to TRBJ1-1; the D is unclear. V dropped 7 bases and J dropped 0 bases, with 6 bases sitting between them. The length of the CDR3 is 12 residues. Germline V gene sequence: CDR1 MNHEY, CDR2 SVGAGI. The CDR3 is CASKTMNTEAFF. As DNA, the CDR3 is TGTGCCAGCAAAACCATGAACACTGAAGCTTTCTTT.

This clone was counted between two and nine times. This chain uses TRBV29-1 with TRBJ1-2, with unresolved D. Per the germline V gene, CDR1 is SQVTM and CDR2 is ANQGSEA. The CDR3 extends over 12 amino acids. The V gene lost 0 bases and the J gene lost 8 bases, with 10 bases spanning the gap. DNA for the CDR3: TGCAGCGTTGAAGAGGGTGGAGAAGGCTACACCTTC. This encodes CSVEEGGEGYTF. The full variable domain, in which reference TRBV29-1 and TRBJ1-2 provide the parts outside the CDR3, is SAVISQKPSRDICQRGTSLTIQCQVDSQVTMMFWYRQQPGQSLTLIATANQGSEATYESGFVIDKFPISRPNLTFSTLTVSNMSPEDSSIYLCSVEEGGEGYTFGSGTRLTVV.

The chain recombines TRBV5-1 with TRBJ2-1, with TRBD2 matching over 16 bases. The germline V gene encodes CDR1 SGHRS and CDR2 YFSETQ. This CDR3 is built from 17 residues. V lost 4 bases to trimming and J lost 8 bases; unmatched junction nucleotides: 9. The CDR3 DNA follows: TGCGCCAGCAGCGCCGGGACTAGCGGGGGGGCCCTAGATGAGCAGTTCTTC. It translates to CASSAGTSGGALDEQFF.

This chain links TRBV15 with TRBJ1-2; 10 bases fit TRBD1. The CDR3 consists of 14 residues. Germline values: CDR1 LNHNV, CDR2 YYDKDF (reference sequence). The junction had 3 bases not matched to a gene; V was cut back by 7 bases and J by 1 base. The CDR3 sequence is CATTGDRGNYGYTF. CDR3 DNA: TGTGCCACCACGGGGGACAGGGGTAACTATGGCTACACCTTC. The entire variable domain, with the rest obtained from reference TRBV15 and TRBJ1-2, is as follows: DAMVIQNPRYQVTQFGKPVTLSCSQTLNHNVMYWYQQKSSQAPKLLFHYYDKDFNNEADTPDNFQSRRPNTSFCFLDIRSPGLGDTAMYLCATTGDRGNYGYTFGSGTRLTVV.

V and J are TRBV5-1 and TRBJ2-3; D is possibly TRBD2 (6 bases). The V gene's germline CDR1 is SGHRS and CDR2 YFSETQ. The CDR3 consists of 16 residues. The germline V and J ends were trimmed by 1 base and 0 bases, with 12 bases remaining between them. The CDR3 DNA reads as TGCGCCAGCAGCTTGTATAGCGGTGCTAGCACAGATACGCAGTATTTT. Its translation is CASSLYSGASTDTQYF.

The V gene is TRBV2, the J gene TRBJ1-2; D is unresolved. From germline, CDR1 is SNHLY and CDR2 FYNNEI. V lost 5 bases and J 4 bases, leaving 11 bases between the germline ends. CDR3 length: 13 amino acids. CDR3 DNA: TGTGCCAGCAGTCGTCGTCGAGCCTATGGCTACACCTTC. This codes for CASSRRRAYGYTF.

This clone was seen a few times. J is TRBJ2-3 and V is TRBV2; 7 nucleotides agree with TRBD1. CDR1 and CDR2 from the germline V gene are SNHLY and FYNNEI. This CDR3 is 13 amino acids long. V shed 10 bases and J 3 bases; nucleotides not matched to a gene: 7. Here the CDR3 DNA reads TGTGCCACCGCAGGGGGTCAAACAGATACGCAGTATTTT. Amino acid sequence: CATAGGQTDTQYF.

The chain couples TRBV11-2 to TRBJ2-1; TRBD1 matches 9 bases. The germline V gene encodes CDR1 SGHAT and CDR2 FQNNGV. This CDR3 spans 14 amino acids. Trimming cost V 10 bases and J 6 bases; bases outside gene matches: 10. The CDR3 region has the DNA TGTGCCACGTACCGGGACAGGGTTGGCAATGAGCAGTTCTTC. It specifies CATYRDRVGNEQFF.

The V gene is TRBV6-5, the J gene TRBJ1-1; the D is unclear. V shed 8 bases and J shed 0 bases, with 10 bases lying between them. Germline values: CDR1 MNHEY, CDR2 SVGAGI. The CDR3 extends over 13 amino acids. CDR3 in amino acids: CASRGSLNTEAFF. DNA of the CDR3: TGTGCCAGCCGAGGGAGCTTGAACACTGAAGCTTTCTTT.

V is TRBV6-5 and J is TRBJ2-3, with 9 bases identical to TRBD2. After removal of 6 bases from V and 2 bases from J, the junction contained 6 bases not matched to a gene. Germline CDR1 MNHEY, CDR2 SVGAGI. CDR3 length: 15 amino acids. CDR3 in amino acids: CASRKTSGYTDTQYF. In DNA form, the CDR3 reads TGTGCCAGCAGGAAGACTAGCGGATACACAGATACGCAGTATTTT.